This passage covers 17 T cell receptor beta chains from one sample sequenced in a study of cytomegalovirus exposure and HLA in healthy donors. Researchers ran the PCR with 60 Vbeta and 13 Jbeta primers. Sequencing was performed with immunoSEQ multiplex PCR; in TCRdb, only in-frame clones are kept and a portion is missing. The repertoire holds about 160,000 clones, with 70% to 80% as singletons. Sequences were obtained from PBMCs. These receptors all come from a human donor in good health.

This sequence joins TRBV19 and TRBJ1-6, with TRBD1 matching over 10 bases. This CDR3 is built from 15 residues. V lost 7 bases, J lost 10 bases, and 10 bases stayed unmatched. Germline V gene data show CDR1 as LNHDA and CDR2 as SQIVND (reference sequence). CDR3 protein: CASIERDRGASPLHF. The CDR3 bases are TGTGCCAGTATAGAGCGGGACAGGGGTGCCTCACCCCTCCACTTT.

The chain recombines TRBV15 with TRBJ2-4, with D tentatively TRBD2 (5 bases). The V gene lost 4 bases and the J gene lost 0 bases, with 19 bases spanning the gap. The CDR3 is made up of 18 amino acids. Germline V CDR1 and CDR2: LNHNV, YYDKDF (reference sequence). CDR3 sequence reads: CATSTRTGSSVAKNIQYF. The CDR3 DNA follows: TGTGCCACCAGCACGCGGACGGGGAGTTCTGTAGCCAAAAACATTCAGTACTTC.

J is TRBJ2-7 and V is TRBV4-3, with 8 bases aligning to TRBD2. This CDR3 is 15 amino acids long. From germline, CDR1 is LGHNA and CDR2 YSLEER. Trimming cost V 3 bases and J 4 bases; bases outside gene matches: 8. The CDR3 is CASSQSSGTRYEQYF. In nucleotides, the CDR3 is TGCGCCAGCAGCCAGAGTAGCGGGACTCGGTACGAGCAGTACTTC.

This clone was counted once. The chain links TRBV6-6 to TRBJ2-6; D is ambiguous. Trimming shortened V by 4 bases and J by 2 bases, and 12 bases separated the two germline ends. Germline assignment: CDR1 MNHNY and CDR2 SVGAGI (reference sequence). CDR3 length: 16 residues. The CDR3 sequence: CASSSPLRAGANVLTF. In DNA, the CDR3 is TGTGCCAGCAGTTCACCCCTAAGAGCTGGGGCCAACGTCCTGACTTTC.

The rearrangement uses TRBV4-1 and TRBJ2-2; D call uncertain. Germline-derived CDR1 and CDR2 are MGHRA and YSYEKL. This CDR3 comprises 13 residues. Between the trimmed V and J ends, which lost 2 bases and 6 bases, there was a span of 7 bases. CDR3 loop: CASSQLVPGELFF. As DNA, the CDR3 is TGCGCCAGCAGCCAACTAGTCCCCGGGGAGCTGTTTTTT.

J is TRBJ2-3 and V is TRBV7-8; D call uncertain. Looked up from germline, CDR1 is SGHVS and CDR2 is FQNEAQ. The CDR3 has 16 residues. Deletions cut 2 bases from V and 1 base from J, with 13 bases between. CDR3 in DNA: TGTGCCAGCAGCTTACATTTAGTGCTCCGCACAGATACGCAGTATTTT. Amino acid sequence: CASSLHLVLRTDTQYF.

V gene TRBV6-5 combines with J gene TRBJ1-5, with a weak D call TRBD1 (6 bases). The germline V gene encodes CDR1 MNHEY and CDR2 SVGAGI. The V gene lost 5 bases and the J gene lost 3 bases, with 11 bases spanning the gap. The length of the CDR3 is 14 residues. The CDR3 nucleotides are TGTGCCAGCAGTGAACAGGGCGTCAATCAGCCCCAGCATTTT. As protein: CASSEQGVNQPQHF.

V gene TRBV5-5 combines with J gene TRBJ2-3; possibly TRBD1 for D (7 bases). The CDR3 contains 15 residues. The ends were cut back, 4 bases at V and 1 base at J, with 13 bases in the middle. The germline V gene encodes CDR1 SGHKS and CDR2 YYEKEE (reference sequence). The chain's CDR3 is CASSRQGGGTDTQYF. Here the CDR3 DNA reads TGTGCCAGCAGCCGACAGGGCGGGGGCACAGATACGCAGTATTTT.

This sequence joins TRBV7-2 and TRBJ1-5; tentatively, D is TRBD1 (5 bases). Trimming left V 5 bases short and J 4 bases short, with 12 bases between. Germline values: CDR1 SGHTA, CDR2 FQGNSA. CDR3 length: 14 residues. CDR3 in amino acids: CASSPQELNQPQHF. The CDR3 DNA follows: TGTGCCAGCAGCCCACAGGAGTTAAATCAGCCCCAGCATTTT.

This chain joins TRBV7-8 and TRBJ2-4, with 7 bases lining up with TRBD1. This CDR3 has 14 residues. The germline V gene encodes CDR1 SGHVS and CDR2 FQNEAQ. V dropped 5 bases and J dropped 8; count of bases not matched to a gene: 9. The CDR3 spells CASSKLRQGDIQYF. The DNA for the CDR3 is TGTGCCAGCAGCAAGTTGAGACAGGGTGACATTCAGTACTTC.

The V and J genes are TRBV7-2 and TRBJ2-5, with a weak D call TRBD2 (5 bases). The CDR3 runs 13 residues. Per the germline V gene, CDR1 is SGHTA and CDR2 is FQGNSA. V was cut by 5 bases and J by 4 bases, with 11 bases left in between. The CDR3 DNA reads as TGTGCCAGCAGCCGAGGGTCCGCAGAGACCCAGTACTTC. Its translation: CASSRGSAETQYF.

The chain employs TRBV5-5 and TRBJ1-1, with 8 nucleotides matching TRBD1. CDR1 and CDR2 from the germline V gene are SGHKS and YYEKEE (reference sequence). The CDR3 sequence is 14 residues long. Unmatched junction bases numbered 2, after V lost 3 bases and J lost 1 base. The CDR3 sequence is CASSSGTGNTEAFF. In nucleotides, the CDR3 is TGTGCCAGCAGCTCCGGGACAGGGAACACTGAAGCTTTCTTT.

This clone was observed a single time. This chain connects TRBV7-9 to TRBJ2-5; weak D call: TRBD1 (5 bases). V lost 6 bases and J 2 bases, leaving 7 bases between the germline ends. The CDR3 loop spans 12 amino acids. Germline lookup yields CDR1 SEHNR and CDR2 FQNEAQ (reference sequence). The CDR3 DNA follows: TGTGCCAGCAGATCAGGGCAAGAGACCCAGTACTTC. Translated, it gives CASRSGQETQYF.

On this clone: One end of the junction does not line up with germline, which may come from a read error. The chain links TRBV29-1 to TRBJ1-2; unclear D gene. The germline gives CDR1 SQVTM, CDR2 ANQGSEA. The CDR3 runs 14 residues. CDR3 sequence (DNA): TGCAGCGTTGACGACCCGACGGCTAACTATGGCTACCCCTTC. This gives the protein CSVDDPTANYGYPF.

The CDR3 here is CATSRDPQTGYQPQHF. CDR3 DNA sequence: TGTGCCACCAGCAGAGATCCCCAGACAGGGTATCAGCCCCAGCATTTT. The rearrangement joins TRBV15 to TRBJ1-5, with 7 bases that match TRBD1. This CDR3 spans 16 amino acids. Germline V gene sequence: CDR1 LNHNV, CDR2 YYDKDF (reference sequence). V gave up 0 bases and J gave up 5 bases; unmatched junction bases: 7.

This clone occurred a few times. The gene calls are TRBV29-1 and TRBJ1-1; TRBD1 matches 9 bases. Per germline, CDR1 SQVTM and CDR2 ANQGSEA. This CDR3 is 19 amino acids long. Trimming took 0 bases from V and 5 from J; bases not matched to a gene: 19. The CDR3 region has the DNA TGCAGCGTTGAAGATGCCCTTTGGGGCACACAGGGGGCAAGGACTGAAGCTTTCTTT. It encodes CSVEDALWGTQGARTEAFF.

J is TRBJ2-2 and V is TRBV6-5; no reliable D call. Germline-derived CDR1 and CDR2 are MNHEY and SVGAGI. CDR3 length: 11 residues. Trimming removed 4 bases at V and 7 bases at J, with 4 bases between. CDR3: CASSFSGELFF. DNA of the CDR3: TGTGCCAGCAGTTTTAGCGGGGAGCTGTTTTTT.